Listed here are 8 T cell receptor beta chains from one sample, sequenced in a study of blood T cell repertoires in COVID-19. Repertoires were generated with immunoSEQ multiplex PCR, while TCRdb's copy carries only in-frame clones and drops some. The sample lists some 320,000 clones; 85% were seen once. Sequencing was carried out using peripheral blood. The receptors were gathered from a human donor in a cohort sampled during active COVID-19.

V gene TRBV7-9 combines with J gene TRBJ2-1, with TRBD1 identical over 9 bases. The length of the CDR3 is 15 residues. Germline V lookup: CDR1 SEHNR, CDR2 FQNEAQ (reference sequence). The junction had 5 bases not matched to a gene; V was cut back by 5 bases and J by 3 bases. CDR3 nucleotides: TGTGCCAGCAGCCCGCGGGACAGGGACTACAATGAGCAGTTCTTC. Translation: CASSPRDRDYNEQFF.

This rearrangement joins TRBV6-5 to TRBJ1-2; possible D gene TRBD1, 5 bases. The CDR3 consists of 12 residues. Trimming shortened V by 4 bases and J by 8 bases, and 11 bases separated the two germline ends. Germline V lookup: CDR1 MNHEY, CDR2 SVGAGI. Written as DNA, the CDR3 is TGTGCCAGCAGTTTTAGGGGCTCCGGCTACACCTTC. This gives the protein CASSFRGSGYTF.

The chain has TRBV11-2 and TRBJ1-1, with D maybe TRBD1 (5 bases). Germline V CDR1 and CDR2: SGHAT, FQNNGV. This CDR3 contains 14 residues. V dropped 6 bases and J dropped 5 bases, with 16 bases sitting between them. Here the CDR3 reads CASSLQGERTEAFF. In DNA form, the CDR3 reads TGTGCCAGCAGTCTCCAGGGCGAGAGGACTGAAGCTTTCTTT.

This chain links TRBV3-1 (or the pseudogene TRBV3-2) with TRBJ1-1; D might be TRBD1 (6 bases). V gave up 3 bases and J gave up 7 bases, with 9 bases separating them. The CDR3 has 12 residues. Per germline, CDR1 LGHDT and CDR2 YNNKEL (reference sequence). CDR3 residues: CASSHDRFEAFF. CDR3 bases: TGTGCCAGCAGCCACGACAGGTTTGAAGCTTTCTTT.

This clone was observed a single time. DNA for the CDR3: TGTGCCAGCAGTTACTCCGTCGACACCTACGGCTACACCTTC. It encodes CASSYSVDTYGYTF. The chain combines TRBV6-5 with TRBJ1-2; D ambiguous. The CDR3 contains 14 residues. V was shortened by 0 bases and J by 8 bases, with 13 bases between the two germline ends. Per germline, CDR1 MNHEY and CDR2 SVGAGI.

The chain is built from TRBV7-9 and TRBJ2-3; D ambiguous. CDR3 length: 14 residues. V gave up 0 bases and J gave up 1 base, with 5 bases separating them. The germline V gene has CDR1 SEHNR and CDR2 FQNEAQ (reference sequence). The CDR3 loop reads CASSLARGTDTQYF. The CDR3 nucleotides read TGTGCCAGCAGCTTAGCGCGCGGCACAGATACGCAGTATTTT.

This clone occurred once. The chain combines TRBV5-1 with TRBJ1-2, with D possibly being TRBD1 (5 bases). This CDR3 has 14 amino acids. CDR1 and CDR2 (germline): SGHRS, YFSETQ. Trimming shortened V by 4 bases and J by 2 bases, and 12 bases separated the two germline ends. The CDR3 nucleotides read TGCGCCAGCAGCGCCGACAGTCTCAACTATGGCTACACCTTC. Translation gives CASSADSLNYGYTF.

The chain carries TRBV3-1 (or the pseudogene TRBV3-2) and TRBJ1-1; possible D gene TRBD1, 6 bases. V was cut by 4 bases and J by 11 bases, with 17 bases left in between. Germline values: CDR1 LGHDT, CDR2 YNNKEL (reference sequence). The CDR3 contains 13 residues. CDR3: CASSPGQLGGAFF. The CDR3 DNA follows: TGTGCCAGCAGCCCAGGACAGCTCGGGGGGGCTTTCTTT.